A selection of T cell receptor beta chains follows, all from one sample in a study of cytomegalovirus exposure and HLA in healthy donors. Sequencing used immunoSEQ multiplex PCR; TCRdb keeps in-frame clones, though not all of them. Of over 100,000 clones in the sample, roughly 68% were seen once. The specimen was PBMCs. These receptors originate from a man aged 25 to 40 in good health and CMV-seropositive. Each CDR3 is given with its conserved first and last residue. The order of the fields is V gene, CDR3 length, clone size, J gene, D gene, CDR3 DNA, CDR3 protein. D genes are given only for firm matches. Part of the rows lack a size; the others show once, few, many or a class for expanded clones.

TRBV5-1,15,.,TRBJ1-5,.,TGCGCCAGCAGCTTGGGCGGGGGTAGCAATCAGCCCCAGCATTTT,CASSLGGGSNQPQHF
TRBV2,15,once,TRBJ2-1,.,TGTGCCAGCAGGGGGGCTGGCCGTGCCTACAATGAGCAGTTCTTC,CASRGAGRAYNEQFF
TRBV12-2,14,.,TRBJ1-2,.,TGTGCAAGTCGCTACTACGACAGGGTCAAAGGCTACACCTTC,CASRYYDRVKGYTF
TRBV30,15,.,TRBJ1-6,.,TGTGCTGAATCGGTGGCGGGGCCTATTAATTCACCCCTCCACTTT,CAESVAGPINSPLHF
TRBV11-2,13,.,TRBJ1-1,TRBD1,TGTGCCAGCAGCGGACAGGGAAGAACTGAAGCTTTCTTT,CASSGQGRTEAFF
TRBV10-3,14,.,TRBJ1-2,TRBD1,TGTGCCAGCAGTGAACAGGGGTACTCCTATGGCTACACCTTC,CASSEQGYSYGYTF
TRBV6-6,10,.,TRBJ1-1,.,TGTGCCAGCGTAAACACTGAAGCTTTCTTT,CASVNTEAFF
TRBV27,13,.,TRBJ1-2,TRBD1,TGTGCCAGCACCTTGGGACAGGGGATGCGCTACACCTTC,CASTLGQGMRYTF
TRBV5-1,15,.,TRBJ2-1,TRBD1,TGCGCCAGCAGCTTGGCTGGTACAGGGGTGAATGAGCAGTTCTTC,CASSLAGTGVNEQFF
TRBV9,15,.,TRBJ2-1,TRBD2,TGTGCCAGCAGCCAAACCGGGACTAGCGTTTTCGAGCAGTTCTTC,CASSQTGTSVFEQFF
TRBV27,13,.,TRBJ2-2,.,TGTGCCAGCAGTCGCAGGGTCACCGGGGAGCTGTTTTTT,CASSRRVTGELFF
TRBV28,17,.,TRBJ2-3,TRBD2,TGTGCCAGCAGTTTGGGACTAGCGGGAGGTAGGACAGATACGCAGTATTTT,CASSLGLAGGRTDTQYF
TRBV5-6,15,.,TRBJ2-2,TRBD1,TGTGCCAGCAGGCCGGGACAGGTGGAAACCGGGGAGCTGTTTTTT,CASRPGQVETGELFF
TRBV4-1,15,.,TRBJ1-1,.,TGCGCCAGCAGCCAACAATCAGGGAAGAACACTGAAGCTTTCTTT,CASSQQSGKNTEAFF
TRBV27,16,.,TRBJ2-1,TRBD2,TGTGCCAGCTCCCTCCCCGGGACTAGCGGGAGTGATGAGCAGTTCTTC,CASSLPGTSGSDEQFF
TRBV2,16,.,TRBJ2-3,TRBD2,TGTGCCAGCAGCCCCAGGGGGGGACTAGCGGGAGATACGCAGTATTTT,CASSPRGGLAGDTQYF
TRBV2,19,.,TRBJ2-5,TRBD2,TGTGCCAGCAAAGCCAGAAGGACTAGCGGGGGGGCCCTGGGGGAGACCCAGTACTTC,CASKARRTSGGALGETQYF
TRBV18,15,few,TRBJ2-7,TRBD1,TGTGCCAGCTCACCACCAGCGACAGGGACCTACGAGCAGTACTTC,CASSPPATGTYEQYF
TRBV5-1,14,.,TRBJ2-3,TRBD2,TGCGCCACGCGGGAGGGACTAGTGCCAGATACGCAGTATTTT,CATREGLVPDTQYF
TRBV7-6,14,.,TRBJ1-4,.,TGTGCCAGCAGCTGGGACATAGGGGATGAAAAACTGTTTTTT,CASSWDIGDEKLFF
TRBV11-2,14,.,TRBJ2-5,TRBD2,TGTGCCAGCAGTATAATAGCGGGGCAAGAGACCCAGTACTTC,CASSIIAGQETQYF
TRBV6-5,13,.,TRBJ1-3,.,TGTGCCAGCTTTAGGACAGTTGGAAACACCATATATTTT,CASFRTVGNTIYF
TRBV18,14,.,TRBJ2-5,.,TGTGCCAGCTCACCACCGGCAGACCAAGAGACCCAGTACTTC,CASSPPADQETQYF
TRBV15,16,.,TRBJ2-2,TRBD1,TGTGCCACCAGCAGCATGGACAGGTTCACAACCGGGGAGCTGTTTTTT,CATSSMDRFTTGELFF
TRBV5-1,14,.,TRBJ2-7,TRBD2,TGCGCCAGCAGCCCCGGGACTAGCGCGACCGAGCAGTACTTC,CASSPGTSATEQYF
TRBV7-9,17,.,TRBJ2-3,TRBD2,TGTGCCAGCAGCTCCTCCCTTCCGGGGATGGGGGGGTATACGCAGTATTTT,CASSSSLPGMGGYTQYF
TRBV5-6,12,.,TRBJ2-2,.,TGTGCCAGCAGCTTGCAGACCGGGGAGCTGTTTTTT,CASSLQTGELFF
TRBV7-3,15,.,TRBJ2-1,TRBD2,TGTGCCAGCAGCCTTGGGACTAGCGGGTACAATGAGCAGTTCTTC,CASSLGTSGYNEQFF
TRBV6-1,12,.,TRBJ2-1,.,TGTGCCAGCAGTTATAGTGGTACTGAGCAGTTCTTC,CASSYSGTEQFF
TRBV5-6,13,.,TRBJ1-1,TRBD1,TGTGCCAGCAGCCTGGACAGGGCGAGGGGAGCTTTCTTT,CASSLDRARGAFF
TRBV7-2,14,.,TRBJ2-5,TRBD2,TGTGCCAGCAGCTTTCGGACTAGCGGGGAGACCCAGTACTTC,CASSFRTSGETQYF
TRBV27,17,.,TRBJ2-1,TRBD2,TGTGCCAGCAGTTTACGACCCCCGGGACTAGCAAACAATGAGCAGTTCTTC,CASSLRPPGLANNEQFF
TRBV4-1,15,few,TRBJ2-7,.,TGCGCCAGCAGCCAAGACCCGGGTACCTCCTACGAGCAGTACTTC,CASSQDPGTSYEQYF
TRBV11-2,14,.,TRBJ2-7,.,TGTGCCAGCAGCGCGGGACTTGCATCCTACGAGCAGTACTTC,CASSAGLASYEQYF
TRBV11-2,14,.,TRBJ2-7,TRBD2,TGTGCCAGCAGCTTAGATAGTGGGGGGGTCGAGCAGTACTTC,CASSLDSGGVEQYF
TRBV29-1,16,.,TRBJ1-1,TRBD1,TGCAGCGCTAATCACAGGGGCGGCACATTGAACACTGAAGCTTTCTTT,CSANHRGGTLNTEAFF
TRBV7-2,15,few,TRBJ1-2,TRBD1,TGTGCCAGCAGCTTCCAGACAGGGGGCCCGTATGGCTACACCTTC,CASSFQTGGPYGYTF
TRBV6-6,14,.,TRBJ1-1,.,TGTGCCAGCAGTTACTCTCTGAGGGTGCCTGAAGCTTTCTTT,CASSYSLRVPEAFF
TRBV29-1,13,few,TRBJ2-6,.,TGCAGCGTTGTCCACTCTGGGGCCAACGTCCTGACTTTC,CSVVHSGANVLTF
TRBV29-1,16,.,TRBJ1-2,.,TGCAGCGTTGACCCGGGACACCGATCCAGCGACGGGGGCTACACCTTC,CSVDPGHRSSDGGYTF
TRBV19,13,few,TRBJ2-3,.,TGTGCCAGTAGTATAGATGAGGCAGATACGCAGTATTTT,CASSIDEADTQYF
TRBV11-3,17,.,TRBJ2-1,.,TGTGCCAGCAGCCAAAGCAACGCGCGGTCCCCTTACAATGAGCAGTTCTTC,CASSQSNARSPYNEQFF
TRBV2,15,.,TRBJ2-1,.,TGTGCCAGCAGTGCCGAAGCGGACTCCTACAATGAGCAGTTCTTC,CASSAEADSYNEQFF
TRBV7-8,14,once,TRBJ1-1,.,TGTGCCAGCAGCACACGGAAGGGGTCGGCTGAAGCTTTCTTT,CASSTRKGSAEAFF
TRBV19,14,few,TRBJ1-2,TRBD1,TGTGCCAGTAGTATAATGGGACAGGGCCTTGGCTACACCTTC,CASSIMGQGLGYTF
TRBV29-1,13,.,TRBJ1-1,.,TGCAGCGCTGTTACGAGTCAGGACACTGAAGCTTTCTTT,CSAVTSQDTEAFF
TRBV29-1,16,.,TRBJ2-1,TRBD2,TGCAGCGTTGCGCGGACTAGCGGGGTAGCCTACAATGAGCAGTTCTTC,CSVARTSGVAYNEQFF
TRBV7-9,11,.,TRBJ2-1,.,TGTGCCAGCAGCCATTCGGATGAGCAGTTCTTC,CASSHSDEQFF
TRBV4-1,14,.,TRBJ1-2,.,TGCGCCAGCACCATTATCGGGGGGGCGCGTGGCTACACCTTC,CASTIIGGARGYTF
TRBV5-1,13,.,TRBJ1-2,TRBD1,TGCGCCAGCAGCACGACAGGGGACAATGGCTACACCTTC,CASSTTGDNGYTF
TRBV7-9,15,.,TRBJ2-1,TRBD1,TGTGCCAGCAGCTCGACAGGGGGCTCCTACAATGAGCAGTTCTTC,CASSSTGGSYNEQFF
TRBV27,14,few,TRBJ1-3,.,TGTGCCAGCAGTTTCGGGGGGTCTGGAAACACCATATATTTT,CASSFGGSGNTIYF
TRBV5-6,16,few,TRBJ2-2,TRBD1,TGTGCCAGCAGCTTCGGACAGGGGGCGTTTCCCGGGGAGCTGTTTTTT,CASSFGQGAFPGELFF
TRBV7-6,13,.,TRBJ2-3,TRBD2,TGTGCCAGCGGTCTAGCGGGGTCAGATACGCAGTATTTT,CASGLAGSDTQYF
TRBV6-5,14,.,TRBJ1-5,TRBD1,TGTGCCAGCAGTTCCACAGGGGTAAATCAGCCCCAGCATTTT,CASSSTGVNQPQHF
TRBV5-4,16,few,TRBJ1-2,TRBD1,TGTGCCAGCAGGTTGACGGAGGGGGCGGTGGCCTATGGCTACACCTTC,CASRLTEGAVAYGYTF
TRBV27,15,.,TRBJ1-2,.,TGTGCCAGCAGCATCGAACGGACGGGGGTCACAGGCTACACCTTC,CASSIERTGVTGYTF
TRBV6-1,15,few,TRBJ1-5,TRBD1,TGTGCCAGTTACAGGGGGCCAGGTACCAATCAGCCCCAGCATTTT,CASYRGPGTNQPQHF
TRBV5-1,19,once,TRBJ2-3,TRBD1,TGCGCCAGCAGCTTGTTAGGGACAGGAGGGCTACCAGGCACAGATACGCAGTATTTT,CASSLLGTGGLPGTDTQYF
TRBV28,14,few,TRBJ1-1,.,TGTGCCAGCAGTTTGTCGACGGCAGGCACTGAAGCTTTCTTT,CASSLSTAGTEAFF